The 22 T cell receptor beta chains below were found in one sample sequenced in a study of T cells in localized non-small cell lung cancer. This table comes from immunoSEQ multiplex PCR, and its TCRdb copy is limited to in-frame clones, with some not included. The sample consists of 50,000 to 70,000 clones, 75% to 85% of them appearing once. Sequences were derived from PBMCs, sampled before any cancer treatment. The receptors come from a man aged 40-75 years with stage II lung adenocarcinoma.

The V and J genes are TRBV4-2 and TRBJ2-7, with TRBD2 identical over 9 bases. V lost 6 bases and J lost 5; bases outside the gene matches: 8. In germline, CDR1 is LGHNA, CDR2 YNFKEQ. This CDR3 is built from 14 residues. The CDR3 loop is CASSPGTSRNEQYF. DNA of the CDR3: TGTGCCAGCAGTCCCGGGACTAGCAGAAACGAGCAGTACTTC.

The chain has TRBV2 and TRBJ2-7; 9 bases are a match to TRBD2. Trimming cost V 5 bases and J 0 bases; bases outside gene matches: 5. Germline CDR1 reads SNHLY; CDR2 reads FYNNEI. This CDR3 has 15 amino acids. The CDR3 loop is CASSRTSAYSYEQYF. As DNA, the CDR3 is TGTGCCAGCAGTCGGACTAGCGCTTACTCCTACGAGCAGTACTTC.

The chain links TRBV9 to TRBJ2-7; D unclear. V dropped 4 bases and J dropped 1 base, with 9 bases sitting between them. This CDR3 has 13 residues. The germline CDR1 and CDR2 sequences are SGDLS and YYNGEE. The CDR3 protein is CASSLLPSYEQYF. DNA of the CDR3: TGTGCCAGCAGCTTACTACCTTCCTACGAGCAGTACTTC.

The chain combines TRBV27 with TRBJ2-2, with no clear D. Germline V gives CDR1 MNHEY, CDR2 SMNVEV (reference sequence). The CDR3 consists of 14 residues. Between the trimmed V and J ends, which lost 0 bases and 6 bases, there was a span of 8 bases. The CDR3 coding sequence is TGTGCCAGCAGTTTATCAGGCAGGCCCGGGGAGCTGTTTTTT. Translation: CASSLSGRPGELFF.

CDR3 residues: CASSMGGRYGYTF. CDR3 sequence (DNA): TGTGCCAGTAGTATGGGGGGACGCTATGGCTACACCTTC. The V call is TRBV19, the J call TRBJ1-2; perhaps TRBD1 as D (5 bases). V was pared by 3 bases and J by 4 bases, with 9 bases between. Germline values: CDR1 LNHDA, CDR2 SQIVND (reference sequence). The CDR3 totals 13 residues.

Here the CDR3 reads CASSYASLPYEQYF. CDR3 bases: TGTGCCAGCAGTTACGCGAGTTTGCCCTACGAGCAGTACTTC. The chain has TRBV6-5 and TRBJ2-7, with D uncertain. The CDR3 length is 14 residues. Trimming left V 2 bases short and J 2 bases short, with 10 bases between. Per germline, CDR1 MNHEY and CDR2 SVGAGI.

This clone has just a few counts. The genes are TRBV2 and TRBJ1-1; the match to TRBD1 covers 7 bases. The CDR3 has 14 amino acids. V lost 3 bases and J lost 5; bases outside the gene matches: 6. The germline CDR1 and CDR2 sequences are SNHLY and FYNNEI. The CDR3 DNA reads TGTGCCAGCAGTGACAGGGGGACGAATACTGAAGCTTTCTTT. This sequence encodes CASSDRGTNTEAFF.

This clone was detected once. The sample carries other DNA sequences with the same CDR3. This chain connects TRBV5-1 to TRBJ2-1, with D possibly matching TRBD1 (6 bases). The CDR3 runs to 15 residues. Between the trimmed V and J ends, which lost 0 bases and 1 base, there was a span of 8 bases. Germline assignment: CDR1 SGHRS and CDR2 YFSETQ. The CDR3 here is CASSLEGDSYNEQFF. The DNA for the CDR3 is TGCGCCAGCAGCTTGGAGGGGGATTCCTACAATGAGCAGTTCTTC.

CDR3 coding DNA: TGTGCCAGCAGCCCAGGGGCTAGCGGGAGTATCTACTTC. Translating gives CASSPGASGSIYF. This chain connects TRBV16 to TRBJ2-7; 10 bases map to TRBD2. This CDR3 has 13 amino acids. V shed 4 bases and J 13 bases; nucleotides not matched to a gene: 10. Looked up from germline, CDR1 is KGHSY and CDR2 is FQNENV.

The rearrangement joins TRBV19 to TRBJ1-1; D may be TRBD1 (5 bases). Trimming cost V 8 bases and J 2 bases, with 15 bases left between them. This CDR3 spans 14 amino acids. The germline CDR1 and CDR2 sequences are LNHDA and SQIVND (reference sequence). CDR3 protein: CASSPGGRNTEAFF. The CDR3 nucleotides read TGTGCCAGTTCTCCGGGGGGTAGAAACACTGAAGCTTTCTTT.

This chain joins TRBV6-5 and TRBJ1-2, with a tentative D call TRBD1 (5 bases). CDR3 length: 16 amino acids. Germline CDR1 reads MNHEY; CDR2 reads SVGAGI. Trimming removed 2 bases at V and 5 bases at J, with 18 bases between. The CDR3 protein is CASSYGGPGGGYGYTF. Written as DNA, the CDR3 is TGTGCCAGCAGTTACGGGGGTCCGGGAGGTGGATATGGCTACACCTTC.

The V call is TRBV2, the J call TRBJ1-4; D is ambiguous. The CDR3 spans 14 residues. The germline V gene encodes CDR1 SNHLY and CDR2 FYNNEI. V was cut by 7 bases and J by 3 bases, with 12 bases left in between. As DNA, the CDR3 is TGTGCCAGCAATAAAGGAGGATCTAATGAAAAACTGTTTTTT. Amino acid sequence: CASNKGGSNEKLFF.

V and J are TRBV5-1 and TRBJ2-2; 13 bases line up with TRBD2. Germline trimming cut 3 bases from V and 6 bases from J; bases unmatched to any gene: 14. This CDR3 contains 19 residues. Germline V CDR1 and CDR2: SGHRS, YFSETQ. The CDR3 DNA sequence: TGCGCCAGCAGCTCGGGACTAGCGGGAACAACGCGGGGCGCCGGGGAGCTGTTTTTT. Amino acids: CASSSGLAGTTRGAGELFF.

This chain uses TRBV7-9 with TRBJ2-2; 11 bases align to TRBD1. The CDR3 is made up of 15 amino acids. CDR1 SEHNR and CDR2 FQNEAQ come from the germline V gene (reference sequence). V lost 5 bases, J lost 6 bases, and 5 bases stayed unmatched. This chain's CDR3 is CASSPGQGAPGELFF. Here the CDR3 DNA reads TGTGCCAGCAGCCCTGGACAGGGGGCCCCCGGGGAGCTGTTTTTT.

This clone was picked up one time. The chain combines TRBV2 with TRBJ2-2; no definite D call. CDR1 and CDR2 (germline): SNHLY, FYNNEI. Trimming took off 2 bases at V and 3 bases at J, with 7 bases between the two ends. The CDR3 is 14 amino acids. CDR3 amino acids: CASSELGYTGELFF. In DNA form, the CDR3 reads TGTGCCAGCAGTGAATTGGGGTACACCGGGGAGCTGTTTTTT.

The V and J genes are TRBV6-1 and TRBJ2-7; D is tentatively TRBD1 or TRBD2 (6 bases each). CDR1 is MNHNS and CDR2 is SASEGT in the germline V gene. Trimming stripped 7 bases from V and 1 base from J, with 11 bases between. This CDR3 is 13 amino acids long. CDR3 sequence reads: CASNPGASYEQYF. CDR3 DNA: TGTGCCAGCAACCCGGGGGCTTCCTACGAGCAGTACTTC.

This clone was observed a single time. The chain links TRBV5-1 to TRBJ2-7; D is uncertain. Looked up from germline, CDR1 is SGHRS and CDR2 is YFSETQ. CDR3 length: 11 residues. With 4 bases removed from V and 5 bases from J, the gap between germline ends came to 7 bases. The chain's CDR3 is CASSLLHEQYF. DNA for the CDR3: TGCGCCAGCAGCCTACTACACGAGCAGTACTTC.

The rearrangement joins TRBV29-1 to TRBJ2-7, with D possibly being TRBD1 (6 bases). Looked up from germline, CDR1 is SQVTM and CDR2 is ANQGSEA. The CDR3 runs 13 residues. V was pared by 4 bases and J by 3 bases, with 13 bases between. This chain's CDR3 is CSVGQQGFYEQYF. Here the CDR3 DNA reads TGCAGCGTTGGTCAACAGGGCTTCTACGAGCAGTACTTC.

This clone was counted between two and nine times. The genes are TRBV2 and TRBJ2-5, with 7 bases fitting TRBD1. This CDR3 has 12 amino acids. Trimming removed 9 bases from V and 3 bases from J; junction bases left unmatched: 4. Germline V gene lookup returns CDR1 SNHLY and CDR2 FYNNEI. CDR3 nucleotides: TGTGCCAGTGCACAGGGGAAAGAGACCCAGTACTTC. Protein: CASAQGKETQYF.

This clone occurred a few times. CDR3 in amino acids: CASTEGANYGYTF. The CDR3 coding sequence is TGTGCCAGCACGGAGGGAGCTAACTATGGCTACACCTTC. The chain carries TRBV6-5 and TRBJ1-2; no firm D call. This CDR3 has 13 residues. V shed 7 bases and J shed 0 bases, with 9 bases lying between them. From germline, CDR1 is MNHEY and CDR2 SVGAGI.

The chain is built from TRBV4-2 and TRBJ2-3; D not certain. Trimming pared 1 base from V and 5 bases from J, leaving 4 bases between. The CDR3 length is 12 residues. Germline values: CDR1 LGHNA, CDR2 YNFKEQ. CDR3 residues: CASSQGGDTQYF. CDR3 DNA sequence: TGTGCCAGCAGCCAAGGTGGAGATACGCAGTATTTT.

The CDR3 here is CASSPAVRETQYF. The CDR3 DNA reads as TGTGCCAGCAGCCCAGCGGTCCGAGAGACCCAGTACTTC. This rearrangement joins TRBV7-3 to TRBJ2-5; TRBD2 might be the D (5 bases). Germline V gene lookup returns CDR1 SGHTA and CDR2 FQGTGA. The CDR3 length is 13 residues. Between the trimmed V and J ends, which lost 5 bases and 4 bases, there was a span of 11 bases. The full variable domain, in which reference TRBV7-3 and TRBJ2-5 provide the parts outside the CDR3, is GAGVSQTPSNKVTEKGKYVELRCDPISGHTALYWYRQSLGQGPEFLIYFQGTGAADDSGLPNDRFFAVRPEGSVSTLKIQRTERGDSAVYLCASSPAVRETQYFGPGTRLLVL.